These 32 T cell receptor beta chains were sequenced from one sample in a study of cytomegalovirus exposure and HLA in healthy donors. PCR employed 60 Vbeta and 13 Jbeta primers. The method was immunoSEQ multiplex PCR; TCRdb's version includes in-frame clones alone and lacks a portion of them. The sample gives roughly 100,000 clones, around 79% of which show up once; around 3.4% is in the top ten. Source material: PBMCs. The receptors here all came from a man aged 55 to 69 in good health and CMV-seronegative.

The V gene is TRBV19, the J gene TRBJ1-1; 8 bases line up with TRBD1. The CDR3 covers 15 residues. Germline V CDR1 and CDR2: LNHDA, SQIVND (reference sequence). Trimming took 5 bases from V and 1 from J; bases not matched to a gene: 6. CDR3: CASSAMTGANTEAFF. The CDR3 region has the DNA TGTGCCAGTAGTGCCATGACAGGGGCGAACACTGAAGCTTTCTTT.

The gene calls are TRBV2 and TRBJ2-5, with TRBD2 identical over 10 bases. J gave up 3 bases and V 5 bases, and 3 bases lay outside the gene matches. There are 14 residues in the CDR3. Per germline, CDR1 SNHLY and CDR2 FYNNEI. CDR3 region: CASSRGLAKETQYF. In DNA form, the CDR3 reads TGTGCCAGCAGTAGGGGACTAGCGAAAGAGACCCAGTACTTC.

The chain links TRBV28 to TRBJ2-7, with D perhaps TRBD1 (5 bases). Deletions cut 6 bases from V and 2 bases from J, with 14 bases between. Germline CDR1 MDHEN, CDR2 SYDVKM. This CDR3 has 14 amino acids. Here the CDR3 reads CASRLGALPYEQYV. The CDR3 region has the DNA TGTGCCAGCAGATTAGGGGCTCTTCCCTACGAGCAGTACGTC.

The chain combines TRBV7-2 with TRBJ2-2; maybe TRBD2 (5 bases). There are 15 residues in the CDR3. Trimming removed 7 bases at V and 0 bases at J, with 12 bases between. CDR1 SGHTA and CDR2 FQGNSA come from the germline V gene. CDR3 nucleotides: TGTGCCAGCAAAAGCGGTCATACGAACACCGGGGAGCTGTTTTTT. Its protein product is CASKSGHTNTGELFF.

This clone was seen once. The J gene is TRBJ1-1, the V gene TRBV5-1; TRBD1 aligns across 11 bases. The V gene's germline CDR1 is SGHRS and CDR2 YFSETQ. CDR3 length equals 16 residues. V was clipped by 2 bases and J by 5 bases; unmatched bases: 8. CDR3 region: CASSFAGTGGGTEAFF. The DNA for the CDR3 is TGCGCCAGCAGCTTCGCCGGGACAGGGGGGGGGACTGAAGCTTTCTTT.

The DNA for the CDR3 is TGTGCCAGCAGCTTTCAAGGGGTCAATTCACCCCTCCACTTT. Protein product: CASSFQGVNSPLHF. J is TRBJ1-6 and V is TRBV7-9, with D maybe TRBD1 (5 bases). The V end was cut by 3 bases, the J end by 7 bases, with 10 bases between. The CDR3 length is 14 residues. The germline V gene encodes CDR1 SEHNR and CDR2 FQNEAQ (reference sequence).

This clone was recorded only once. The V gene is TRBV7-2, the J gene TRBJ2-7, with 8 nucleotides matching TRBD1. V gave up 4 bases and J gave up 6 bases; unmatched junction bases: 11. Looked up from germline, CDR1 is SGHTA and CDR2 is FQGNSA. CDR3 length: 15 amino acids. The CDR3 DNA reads TGTGCCAGCAGCTCACTCGGGACAGGTGATTTCGAGCAGTACTTC. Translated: CASSSLGTGDFEQYF.

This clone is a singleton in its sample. The CDR3 spells CASSADRGSYEQYF. For the CDR3, the DNA is TGTGCCAGCAGCGCGGACAGGGGGTCCTACGAGCAGTACTTC. The V and J genes are TRBV5-8 and TRBJ2-7; TRBD1 agrees at 10 bases. The ends lost 4 bases at V and 1 base at J; junction bases unmatched: 2. The CDR3 spans 14 residues. CDR1 is SGHTS, CDR2 YDEGEE, per germline.

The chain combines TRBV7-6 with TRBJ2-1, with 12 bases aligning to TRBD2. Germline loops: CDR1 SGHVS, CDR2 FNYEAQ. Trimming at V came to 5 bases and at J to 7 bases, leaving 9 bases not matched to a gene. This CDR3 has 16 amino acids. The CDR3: CASSPTPTSGGNEQFF. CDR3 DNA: TGTGCCAGCAGCCCCACCCCCACTAGCGGGGGGAATGAGCAGTTCTTC.

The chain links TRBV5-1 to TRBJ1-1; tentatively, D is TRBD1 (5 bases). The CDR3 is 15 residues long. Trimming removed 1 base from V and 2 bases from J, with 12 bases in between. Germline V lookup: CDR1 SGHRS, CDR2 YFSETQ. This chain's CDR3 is CASSLKRTKNTEAFF. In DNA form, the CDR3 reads TGCGCCAGCAGCTTGAAGAGGACAAAAAACACTGAAGCTTTCTTT.

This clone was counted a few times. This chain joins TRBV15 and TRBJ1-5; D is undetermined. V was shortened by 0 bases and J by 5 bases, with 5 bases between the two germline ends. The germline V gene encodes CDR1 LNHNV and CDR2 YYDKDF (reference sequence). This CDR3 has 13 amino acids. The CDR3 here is CATSRDQDQPQHF. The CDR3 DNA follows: TGTGCCACCAGCAGAGATCAGGATCAGCCCCAGCATTTT.

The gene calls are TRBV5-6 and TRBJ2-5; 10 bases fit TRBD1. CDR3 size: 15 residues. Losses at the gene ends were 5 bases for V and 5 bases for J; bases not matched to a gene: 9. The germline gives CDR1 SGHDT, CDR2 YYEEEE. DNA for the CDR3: TGTGCCAGCAGTTTGCCGGGACAGGGGTTGGAGACCCAGTACTTC. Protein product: CASSLPGQGLETQYF.

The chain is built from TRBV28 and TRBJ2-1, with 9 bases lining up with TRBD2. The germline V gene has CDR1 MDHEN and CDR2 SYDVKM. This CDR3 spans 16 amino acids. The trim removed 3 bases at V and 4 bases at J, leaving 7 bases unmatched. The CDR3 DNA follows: TGTGCCAGCAGTTTCCCAGCGGGGGGCCCATACAATGAGCAGTTCTTC. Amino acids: CASSFPAGGPYNEQFF.

CDR3 DNA sequence: TGCAGCGTTGAAAGGGGAACAGATACGCAGTATTTT. Translating it yields CSVERGTDTQYF. V and J are TRBV29-1 and TRBJ2-3; TRBD1 might be the D (5 bases). The germline CDR1 and CDR2 sequences are SQVTM and ANQGSEA. This CDR3 is 12 amino acids long. V lost 2 bases, J lost 3 bases, and 6 bases lay in between.

This CDR3 reads CASSLSGGTGYTF. Here the CDR3 DNA reads TGTGCCAGCAGCTTATCCGGGGGAACTGGCTACACCTTC. The chain uses TRBV7-9 and TRBJ1-2; possibly TRBD1 for D (5 bases). The CDR3 sequence is 13 residues long. CDR1 and CDR2 from the germline V gene are SEHNR and FQNEAQ (reference sequence). The ends were cut back, 2 bases at V and 7 bases at J, with 11 bases in the middle.

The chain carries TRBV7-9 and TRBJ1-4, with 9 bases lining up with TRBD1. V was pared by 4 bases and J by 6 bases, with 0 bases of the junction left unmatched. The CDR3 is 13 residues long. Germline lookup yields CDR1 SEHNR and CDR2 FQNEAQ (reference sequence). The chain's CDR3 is CASSWTGDEKLFF. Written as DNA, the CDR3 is TGTGCCAGCAGCTGGACAGGGGATGAAAAACTGTTTTTT.

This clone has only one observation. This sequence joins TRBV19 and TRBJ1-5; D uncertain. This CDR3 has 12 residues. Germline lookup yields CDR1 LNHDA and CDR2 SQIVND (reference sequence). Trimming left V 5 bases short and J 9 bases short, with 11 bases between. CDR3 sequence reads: CASSAGKRPQHF. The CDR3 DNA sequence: TGTGCCAGTAGTGCGGGGAAAAGGCCCCAGCATTTT.

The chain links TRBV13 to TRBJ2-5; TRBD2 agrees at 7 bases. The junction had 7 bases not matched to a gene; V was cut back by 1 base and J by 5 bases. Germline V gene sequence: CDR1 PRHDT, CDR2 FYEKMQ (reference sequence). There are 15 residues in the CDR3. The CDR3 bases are TGTGCCAGCAGCTTAGCCCCGGGAGGAGGGGAGACCCAGTACTTC. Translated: CASSLAPGGGETQYF. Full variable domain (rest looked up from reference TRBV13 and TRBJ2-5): AAGVIQSPRHLIKEKRETATLKCYPIPRHDTVYWYQQGPGQDPQFLISFYEKMQSDKGSIPDRFSAQQFSDYHSELNMSSLELGDSALYFCASSLAPGGGETQYFGPGTRLLVL.

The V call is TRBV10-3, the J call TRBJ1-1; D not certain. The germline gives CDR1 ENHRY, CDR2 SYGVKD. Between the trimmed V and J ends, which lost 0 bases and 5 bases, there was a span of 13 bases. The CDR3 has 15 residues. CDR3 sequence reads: CAISESIAGETEAFF. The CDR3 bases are TGTGCCATCAGTGAGTCGATAGCCGGGGAGACTGAAGCTTTCTTT.

The CDR3 reads CSGDDSQDTQYF. For the CDR3, the DNA is TGCAGCGGAGACGACAGCCAAGATACGCAGTATTTT. The gene calls are TRBV29-1 and TRBJ2-3; D perhaps matches TRBD1 (5 bases). The V end was cut by 7 bases, the J end by 5 bases, with 13 bases between. The CDR3 loop spans 12 amino acids. Germline assignment: CDR1 SQVTM and CDR2 ANQGSEA.

CDR3 DNA: TGCGCCAGCAGCCAAGTGGCAGACATTAAGCCGGATACGCAGTATTTT. It codes for CASSQVADIKPDTQYF. J is TRBJ2-3 and V is TRBV4-3, with D unclear. The CDR3 is made up of 16 amino acids. V lost 1 base and J lost 6, with 17 bases in between. Germline V lookup: CDR1 LGHNA, CDR2 YSLEER.

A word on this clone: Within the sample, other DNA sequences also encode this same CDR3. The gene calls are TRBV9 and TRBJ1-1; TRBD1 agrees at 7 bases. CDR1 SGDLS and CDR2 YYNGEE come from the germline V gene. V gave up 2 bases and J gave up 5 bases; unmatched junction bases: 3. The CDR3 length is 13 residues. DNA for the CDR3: TGTGCCAGCAGCGTCCAGGGGGGTACTGAAGCTTTCTTT. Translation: CASSVQGGTEAFF.

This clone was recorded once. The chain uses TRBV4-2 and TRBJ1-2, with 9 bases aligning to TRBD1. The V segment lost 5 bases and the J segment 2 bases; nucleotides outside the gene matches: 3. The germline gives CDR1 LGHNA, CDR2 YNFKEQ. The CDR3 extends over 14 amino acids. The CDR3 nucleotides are TGTGCCAGCAGCTCTACAGGGGGCAACTATGGCTACACCTTC. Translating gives CASSSTGGNYGYTF.

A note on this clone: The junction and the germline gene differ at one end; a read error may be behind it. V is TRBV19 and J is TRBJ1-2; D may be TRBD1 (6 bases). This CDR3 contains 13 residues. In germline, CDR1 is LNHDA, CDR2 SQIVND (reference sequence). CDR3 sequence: CASSINRGETGSF. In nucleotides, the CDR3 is TGTGCCAGTAGTATAAATCGGGGAGAGACAGGCTCCTTC.

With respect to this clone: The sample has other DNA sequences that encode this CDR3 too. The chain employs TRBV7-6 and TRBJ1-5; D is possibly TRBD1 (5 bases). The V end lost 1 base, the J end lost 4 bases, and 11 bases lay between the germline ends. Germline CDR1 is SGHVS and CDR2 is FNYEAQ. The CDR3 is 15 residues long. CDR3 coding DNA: TGTGCCAGCAGCTTAGTCGTCGGGGGGAATCAGCCCCAGCATTTT. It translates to CASSLVVGGNQPQHF.

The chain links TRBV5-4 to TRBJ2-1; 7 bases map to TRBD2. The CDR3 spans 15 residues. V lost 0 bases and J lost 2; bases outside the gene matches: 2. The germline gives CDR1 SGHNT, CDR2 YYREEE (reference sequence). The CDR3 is CASSLGGGTYNEQFF. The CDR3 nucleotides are TGTGCCAGCAGCTTGGGGGGAGGGACCTACAATGAGCAGTTCTTC.

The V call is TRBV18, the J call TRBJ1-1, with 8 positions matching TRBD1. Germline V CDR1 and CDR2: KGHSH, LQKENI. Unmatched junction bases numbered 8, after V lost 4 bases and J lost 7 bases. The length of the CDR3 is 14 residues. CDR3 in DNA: TGTGCCAGCTCACTGGACAGGGAGAGGGGTGAAGCTTTCTTT. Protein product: CASSLDRERGEAFF.

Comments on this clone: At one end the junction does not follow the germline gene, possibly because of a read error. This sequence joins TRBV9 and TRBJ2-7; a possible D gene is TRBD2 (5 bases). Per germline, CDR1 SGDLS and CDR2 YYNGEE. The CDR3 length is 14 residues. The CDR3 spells CASSVDPSSHEQYF. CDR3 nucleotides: TGTGCCAGCAGCGTAGACCCTAGCTCCCACGAGCAGTACTTC.

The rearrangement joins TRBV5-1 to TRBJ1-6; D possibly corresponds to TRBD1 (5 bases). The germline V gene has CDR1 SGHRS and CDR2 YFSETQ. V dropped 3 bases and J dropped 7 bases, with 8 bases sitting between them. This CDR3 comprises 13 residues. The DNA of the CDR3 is TGCGCCAGCAGCTCATACAGGAATTCACCCCTCCACTTT. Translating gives CASSSYRNSPLHF.

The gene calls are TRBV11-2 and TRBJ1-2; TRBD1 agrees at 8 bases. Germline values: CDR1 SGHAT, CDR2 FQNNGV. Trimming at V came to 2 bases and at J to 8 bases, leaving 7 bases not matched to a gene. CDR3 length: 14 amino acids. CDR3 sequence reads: CASSLTGGERGYTF. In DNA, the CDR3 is TGTGCCAGCAGCTTAACAGGGGGAGAGAGGGGCTACACCTTC.

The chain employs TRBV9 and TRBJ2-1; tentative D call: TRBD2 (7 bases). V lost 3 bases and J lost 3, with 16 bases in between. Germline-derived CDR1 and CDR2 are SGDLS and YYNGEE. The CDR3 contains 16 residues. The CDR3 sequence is CASSAPGGRNYNEQFF. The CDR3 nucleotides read TGTGCCAGCAGCGCCCCGGGGGGCAGAAACTACAATGAGCAGTTCTTC.

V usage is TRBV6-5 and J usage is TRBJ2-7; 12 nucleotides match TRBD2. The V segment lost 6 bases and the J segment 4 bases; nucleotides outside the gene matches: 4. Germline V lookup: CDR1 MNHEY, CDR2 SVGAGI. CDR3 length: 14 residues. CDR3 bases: TGTGCCAGCAGCCTGACTAGCGGGGGATACGAGCAGTACTTC. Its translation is CASSLTSGGYEQYF.